Shown below are 16 T cell receptor beta chains from a single sample sequenced in a study of T cells in Graves' hyperthyroidism and ophthalmopathy. What was amplified from RNA transcripts were TCR beta CDR3 regions. With the HTBI primer set, the TCR CDR3 went through a first round of RT-PCR. TCRdb re-derived calls from the multiplex PCR reads in MiXCR, one entry per CDR3 protein. Of 350,000 or so distinct CDR3 sequences in the sample, about a sixth are singletons; the top ten hold around a third. Sequences were obtained from blood. The receptors here all came from a woman younger than 45 with Graves' hyperthyroidism that later progressed to Graves' ophthalmopathy.

The V and J genes are TRBV4-1 and TRBJ1-5, with 8 positions matching TRBD1. CDR1 MGHRA and CDR2 YSYEKL come from the germline V gene. V lost 4 bases, J lost 1 base, and 6 bases stayed unmatched. The CDR3 totals 16 residues. The CDR3 reads CASSRGQGGSNQPQHF. CDR3 sequence (DNA): TGCGCCAGCAGCCGTGGACAGGGAGGCAGCAATCAGCCCCAGCATTTT.

The chain carries TRBV2 and TRBJ2-7; 9 bases line up with TRBD1. Unmatched junction bases numbered 12, after V lost 5 bases and J lost 4 bases. The CDR3 has 16 residues. The germline gives CDR1 SNHLY, CDR2 FYNNEI. Here the CDR3 DNA reads TGTGCCAGCAGTACGGGACAGGAGGGGACAGGGTACGAGCAGTACTTC. It encodes CASSTGQEGTGYEQYF.

V gene TRBV11-2 combines with J gene TRBJ2-3; D not resolved. Germline lookup yields CDR1 SGHAT and CDR2 FQNNGV. V was pared by 6 bases and J by 6 bases, with 13 bases between. This CDR3 is built from 13 residues. CDR3 amino acids: CASSPSAGDTQYF. The DNA of the CDR3 is TGTGCCAGCAGTCCATCCGCCGGGGATACGCAGTATTTT. Together with reference TRBV11-2 and TRBJ2-3, the CDR3 gives the full variable domain: EAGVAQSPRYKIIEKRQSVAFWCNPISGHATLYWYQQILGQGPKLLIQFQNNGVVDDSQLPKDRFSAERLKGVDSTLKIQPAKLEDSAVYLCASSPSAGDTQYFGPGTRLTVL.

The table lists this clonotype with a few counts. The chain employs TRBV7-9 and TRBJ2-6, with TRBD1 as a possible D gene (7 bases). Germline V gives CDR1 SEHNR, CDR2 FQNEAQ (reference sequence). Trimming removed 6 bases at V and 2 bases at J, with 17 bases between. This CDR3 comprises 17 residues. The CDR3 DNA reads TGTGCCAGCAGTGCAGGGGGGTCGTTCGCTGGGGCCAACGTCCTGACTTTC. Residues: CASSAGGSFAGANVLTF.

The rearrangement links TRBV6-4 to TRBJ2-1, with 10 bases aligning to TRBD2. There are 15 residues in the CDR3. Germline CDR1 is MRHNA and CDR2 is SNTAGT. V was clipped by 3 bases and J by 6 bases; unmatched bases: 5. CDR3 coding DNA: TGTGCCAGCAGTGATCTTTGGACTAGCGGCAATGAGCAGTTCTTC. This gives the protein CASSDLWTSGNEQFF.

At least ten counts were recorded for this clonotype. The V and J genes are TRBV27 and TRBJ2-1, with D maybe TRBD2 (5 bases). Germline CDR1 reads MNHEY; CDR2 reads SMNVEV (reference sequence). V was pared by 2 bases and J by 15 bases, with 17 bases between. The CDR3 consists of 13 residues. The CDR3 spells CASSLRGFGSAFF. The DNA for the CDR3 is TGTGCCAGCAGTTTACGAGGGTTTGGCTCCGCGTTCTTC.

This clonotype showed up just a few times. This chain joins TRBV5-1 and TRBJ2-7; D tentatively fits TRBD1 or TRBD2 (6 bases each). V gave up 4 bases and J gave up 1 base, with 27 bases separating them. CDR1 and CDR2 from the germline V gene are SGHRS and YFSETQ. This CDR3 is 19 amino acids long. CDR3 in DNA: TGCGCCAGCAGCGCGGGAACAGGGATGGGGTGGCTAGCGTCCTACGAGCAGTACTTC. It translates to CASSAGTGMGWLASYEQYF.

The table lists this clonotype with a count of one. The CDR3: CASSVVVGFSSYEQYF. The CDR3 bases are TGTGCCAGCAGTGTAGTGGTGGGCTTTTCTTCCTACGAGCAGTACTTC. The chain uses TRBV28 and TRBJ2-7; no clear D gene. V was shortened by 5 bases and J by 1 base, with 18 bases between the two germline ends. This CDR3 comprises 16 residues. Germline values: CDR1 MDHEN, CDR2 SYDVKM.

On this clonotype: It is likely a read error, because the conserved phenylalanine at the end of the CDR3 is missing. The V and J genes are TRBV27 and TRBJ2-7, with TRBD1 matching 10 bases. Unmatched junction bases numbered 7, after V lost 6 bases and J lost 5 bases. The germline CDR1 and CDR2 sequences are MNHEY and SMNVEV (reference sequence). This CDR3 has 14 amino acids. The CDR3 region has the DNA TGTGCCAGCAGAAGACAGGGGGCTGTCCACGAGCAGTACTTA. Protein: CASRRQGAVHEQYL.

This clonotype was detected many times. The J gene is TRBJ1-6, the V gene TRBV27, with D tentatively TRBD1 (5 bases). Trimming pared 0 bases from V and 7 bases from J, leaving 10 bases between. Per the germline V gene, CDR1 is MNHEY and CDR2 is SMNVEV (reference sequence). The CDR3 is 15 residues long. The CDR3 DNA reads as TGTGCCAGCAGTTTATCGCAGGGTGAGAATTCACCCCTCCACTTT. Its translation: CASSLSQGENSPLHF.

The J gene is TRBJ1-6, the V gene TRBV4-2; no definite D call. The CDR3 is 20 amino acids. Germline assignment: CDR1 LGHNA and CDR2 YNFKEQ. V was trimmed by 3 bases and J by 0 bases, leaving 21 bases between them. Here the CDR3 DNA reads TGTGCCAGCAGCCATATACAGCCGTATGGCATCAGCTCCTATAATTCACCCCTCCACTTT. Translated, it gives CASSHIQPYGISSYNSPLHF.

This clonotype has a count of ten or more. The rearrangement uses TRBV6-2 or TRBV6-3 and TRBJ2-1; tentative D call: TRBD2 (5 bases). Trimming stripped 8 bases from V and 8 bases from J, with 16 bases between. The CDR3 length is 13 residues. The germline V gene has CDR1 MNHEY and CDR2 SVGEGT. The CDR3 bases are TGTGCCAGCTATGGACTGATCGACGATGAGCAGTTCTTC. It is translated as CASYGLIDDEQFF.

With regard to this clonotype: This sequence may be a read error, since a much larger clone differs from it by one base. The rearrangement uses TRBV10-3 and TRBJ1-1; TRBD1 might be the D (6 bases). This CDR3 is 14 amino acids long. Germline CDR1 reads ENHRY; CDR2 reads SYGVKD. CDR3 sequence reads: CVIAGEIMNTEAFF. The DNA for the CDR3 is TGTGTCATTGCAGGGGAGATCATGAACACTGAAGCTTTCTTT.

This clonotype was detected ten times or more. CDR3: CASSKWTSGNTIYF. CDR3 bases: TGTGCCAGCAGTAAATGGACCTCTGGAAACACCATATATTTT. The genes are TRBV11-2 and TRBJ1-3; the D is unclear. Germline CDR1 is SGHAT and CDR2 is FQNNGV. The V end was cut by 6 bases, the J end by 0 bases, with 9 bases between. This CDR3 has 14 amino acids.

In its sample, this clonotype was seen many times. The chain couples TRBV12-3 or TRBV12-4 to TRBJ2-1; TRBD2 matches at 7 bases. The CDR3 has 14 amino acids. Trimming at V came to 3 bases and at J to 5 bases, leaving 4 bases not matched to a gene. CDR3 loop: CASSFGLEHNEQFF. The CDR3 nucleotides read TGTGCCAGCAGTTTTGGACTAGAACACAATGAGCAGTTCTTC.

The DNA for the CDR3 is TGTGCCAGGCGCGAGGGCTCCCGGCCCCCCGACGAGCAGTACTTC. Translated: CARREGSRPPDEQYF. This chain joins TRBV6-7 and TRBJ2-7, with D tentatively TRBD2 (5 bases). TRBV6-7 is sorted into the ORF group, with uncertain function. CDR3 length: 15 residues. The germline V and J ends were trimmed by 9 bases and 5 bases, with 23 bases remaining between them.